This T cell receptor (beta chain) was identified in a study of T cells in Graves' hyperthyroidism and ophthalmopathy. This clonotype was recorded at least ten times. The antigen is undetermined. The germline V gene has CDR1 PRHDT and CDR2 FYEKMQ (reference sequence). The CDR3 covers 12 residues. Trimming stripped 5 bases from V and 9 bases from J, with 11 bases between. Disease duration under 2 months; hyperthyroidism patients were aged 18 to 65. The authors took PBMCs from 8.5 to 10 ml fresh peripheral blood. General study findings and limits: A median roughly six months before onset, the model predicted ophthalmopathy.

Template material for amplifying TCR beta CDR3 regions consisted of RNA transcripts. The TCR CDR3 first-round RT-PCR relied on the HTBI primer set. In TCRdb, the multiplex PCR reads were re-called with MiXCR into one record per CDR3 protein. The sample comprises about 200,000 distinct CDR3 sequences, roughly 18% of which are singletons, and around 47% rests with the top ten. The J gene is TRBJ2-1, the V gene TRBV13, with a possible D match to TRBD2 (5 bases). This receptor was identified in a man between 40 and 49 years old with Graves' hyperthyroidism. The sequenced sample was blood. CDR3 sequence reads: CASSLFEGEQFF. The CDR3 nucleotides are TGTGCCAGCAGCCTATTCGAGGGTGAGCAGTTCTTC.